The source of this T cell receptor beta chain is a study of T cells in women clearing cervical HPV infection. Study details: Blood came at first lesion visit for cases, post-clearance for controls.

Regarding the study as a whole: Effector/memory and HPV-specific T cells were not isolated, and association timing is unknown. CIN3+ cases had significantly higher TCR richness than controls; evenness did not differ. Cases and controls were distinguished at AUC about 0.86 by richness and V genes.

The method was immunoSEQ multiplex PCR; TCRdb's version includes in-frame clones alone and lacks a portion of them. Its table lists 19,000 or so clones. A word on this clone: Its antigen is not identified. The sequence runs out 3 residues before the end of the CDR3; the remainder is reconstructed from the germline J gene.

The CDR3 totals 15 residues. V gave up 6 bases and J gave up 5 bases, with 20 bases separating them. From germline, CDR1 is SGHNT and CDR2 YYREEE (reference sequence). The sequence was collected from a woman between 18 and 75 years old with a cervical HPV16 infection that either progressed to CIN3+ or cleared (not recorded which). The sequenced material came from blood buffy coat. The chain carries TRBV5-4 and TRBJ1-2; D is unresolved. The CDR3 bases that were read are TGTGCCAGCACCCCGACGCCGGGTTCGGGTTATGGC. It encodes CASTPTPGSGYG. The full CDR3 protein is CASTPTPGSGYGYTF.